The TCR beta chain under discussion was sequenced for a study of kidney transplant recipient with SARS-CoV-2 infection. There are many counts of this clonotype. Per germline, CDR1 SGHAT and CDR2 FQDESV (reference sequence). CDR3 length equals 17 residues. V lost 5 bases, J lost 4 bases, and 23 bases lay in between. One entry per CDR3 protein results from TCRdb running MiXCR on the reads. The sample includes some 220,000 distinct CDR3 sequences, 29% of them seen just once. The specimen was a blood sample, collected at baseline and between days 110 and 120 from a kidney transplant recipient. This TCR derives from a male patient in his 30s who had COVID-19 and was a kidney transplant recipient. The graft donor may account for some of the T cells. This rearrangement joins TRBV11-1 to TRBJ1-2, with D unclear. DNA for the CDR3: TGTGCCAGCAGCGAAGATCATAAGGCTGGAAAGACCTATGGCTACACCTTC. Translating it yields CASSEDHKAGKTYGYTF.